This TCR beta chain was captured in a study of human T cells and chemical hapten exposure. Germline V gene data show CDR1 as SQVTM and CDR2 as ANQGSEA. The V end was cut by 1 base, the J end by 8 bases, with 9 bases between. The CDR3 is made up of 12 amino acids. Documented time point: patch test 1, 2 weeks after DPC sensitization. Treatment: therapeutic diphenylcyclopropenone sensitization with weekly scalp DPC. Original data processing: Between about 23,224 and 700,000 TCRs appeared in each sample, and the median stood at 95,638. TCRdb re-called the RACE reads with MiXCR, one entry per CDR3 protein. TCRdb's processing, not the study's, gives the V and J calls here. The data contain fewer than 150,000 distinct CDR3 sequences, around 15% of them singletons.

Sequenced here: whole blood, sampled in connection with sensitization to the hapten diphenylcyclopropenone (DPC). The chain combines TRBV29-1 with TRBJ1-3; D uncertain. The sequence was obtained from a man aged 18 to 29 with alopecia areata. Some clones in this sample may be carry-over from other donors' samples. Written as DNA, the CDR3 is TGCAGCGTTGAAGGCAGGCGGGACACCATATATTTT. Residues: CSVEGRRDTIYF.